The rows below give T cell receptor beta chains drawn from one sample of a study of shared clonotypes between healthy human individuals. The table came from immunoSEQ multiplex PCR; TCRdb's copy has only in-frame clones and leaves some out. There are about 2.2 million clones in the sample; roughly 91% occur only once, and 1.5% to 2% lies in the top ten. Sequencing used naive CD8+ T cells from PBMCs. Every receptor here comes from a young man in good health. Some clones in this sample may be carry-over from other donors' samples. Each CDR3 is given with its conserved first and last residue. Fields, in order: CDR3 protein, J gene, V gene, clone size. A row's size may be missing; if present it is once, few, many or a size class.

CASSRDRVDYYEQYF | TRBJ2-7 | TRBV28 | NA
CASSEDGLNEQYF | TRBJ2-7 | TRBV11-2 | NA
CASSFRLAVNNEQFF | TRBJ2-1 | TRBV7-6 | NA
CASSFTDQETQYF | TRBJ2-5 | TRBV27 | NA
CASSLGQTLEQYF | TRBJ2-7 | TRBV7-9 | NA
CASSAPGTPEAFF | TRBJ1-1 | TRBV27 | NA
CASLRGFEAFF | TRBJ1-1 | TRBV27 | NA
CASSLGAGFNTGELFF | TRBJ2-2 | TRBV7-9 | NA
CASSPTETYGYTF | TRBJ1-2 | TRBV7-9 | NA
CASSFTGQETQYF | TRBJ2-5 | TRBV7-6 | NA
CASSQVGGTSLWAGELFF | TRBJ2-2 | TRBV4-3 | NA
CSVEDRGGQPQHF | TRBJ1-5 | TRBV29-1 | NA
CASSTTWTEPYEQYF | TRBJ2-7 | TRBV27 | few
CASSPRTGALYLQNTEAFF | TRBJ1-1 | TRBV5-6 | NA
CASSPILAGPRYEQYF | TRBJ2-7 | TRBV5-1 | once
CASSARQNEQFF | TRBJ2-1 | TRBV11-3 | once
CASSYSDGYEQYF | TRBJ2-7 | TRBV6-5 | NA
CASSLVGAGELFF | TRBJ2-2 | TRBV7-2 | NA
CASSSGATYEQYF | TRBJ2-7 | TRBV27 | NA
CASSLVVLYGTSNYNEQFF | TRBJ2-1 | TRBV11-2 | NA
CASSLNLSPNNYEQYF | TRBJ2-7 | TRBV5-1 | NA
CSAGGRVDKGYGYTF | TRBJ1-2 | TRBV29-1 | NA
CASSPPRGGGTEAFF | TRBJ1-1 | TRBV9 | once
CASSFGRNRDRVYEQYF | TRBJ2-7 | TRBV5-1 | NA
CASSSLQGAQYEQYF | TRBJ2-7 | TRBV5-4 | NA
CASSVGYSRRGTDTQYF | TRBJ2-3 | TRBV9 | NA
CASSLGQGKRYEQYF | TRBJ2-7 | TRBV5-8 | once
CASSLEGALGEAFF | TRBJ1-1 | TRBV5-1 | NA
CASSLTGVYVSTDTQYF | TRBJ2-3 | TRBV5-1 | NA
CASSLAIIYGYTF | TRBJ1-2 | TRBV7-9 | NA
CADLCASSLRVSSGRHTDTQYF | TRBJ2-3 | TRBV28 | NA
CASSFRPPDSYNEQFF | TRBJ2-1 | TRBV6-6 | once
CASSSRTSGIVYNEQFF | TRBJ2-1 | TRBV7-2 | NA
CAIKQSLAYEQYF | TRBJ2-7 | TRBV10-3 | NA
CASRETGTVGYTF | TRBJ1-2 | TRBV21-1 | once
CASTFGDSEAFF | TRBJ1-1 | TRBV7-9 | NA
CASSGGQPLVVTSNYGYTF | TRBJ1-2 | TRBV5-4 | NA
CASSLTWREATGELFF | TRBJ2-2 | TRBV7-2 | few
CATSRDWQGVGELFF | TRBJ2-2 | TRBV15 | NA
CASGLDRISYEQYF | TRBJ2-7 | TRBV27 | NA
CASSSPGRSYNEQFF | TRBJ2-1 | TRBV11-2 | NA
CASRSLSYEQYF | TRBJ2-7 | TRBV11-2 | NA
CSVADGDRGNTIYF | TRBJ1-3 | TRBV29-1 | NA
CASSRRQGTYEQYF | TRBJ2-7 | TRBV5-1 | NA
CASSLIRGGSKNIQYF | TRBJ2-4 | TRBV19 | NA
CASSNGQVLSSYNEQFF | TRBJ2-1 | TRBV11-3 | NA
CASSETSYNEQFF | TRBJ2-1 | TRBV7-9 | NA
CASSLGQDSNQPQHF | TRBJ1-5 | TRBV5-1 | NA
CASSFRTFTDTQYF | TRBJ2-3 | TRBV27 | NA
CASSHSEGGIDYGYTF | TRBJ1-2 | TRBV14 | NA
CASRMGEGYEQYF | TRBJ2-7 | TRBV28 | NA
CASSLEANTEAFF | TRBJ1-1 | TRBV5-1 | NA
CASSEAEKGLSFGREQYF | TRBJ2-7 | TRBV6-1 | NA
CASSLLGGFSNQPQHF | TRBJ1-5 | TRBV27 | NA